This section outlines one T cell receptor (beta chain) sequence together with its context. Its target is not known. Each patient relapsed following autologous stem cell transplantation, and prior brentuximab vedotin exposure differed. Sequencing used immunoSEQ multiplex PCR; TCRdb keeps in-frame clones, though not all of them. The sample comprises about 36,000 clones, approximately 69% of which are singletons, and around 14% rests with the top ten. This specimen comes from a study of PD-1 blockade in classical Hodgkin lymphoma. At the level of the study: Nivolumab 3 mg/kg was given intravenously every 2 weeks. Study-level points and caveats: Complete responders had baseline diversity similar to newly diagnosed patients.

The germline CDR1 and CDR2 sequences are MNHEY and SVGAGI. CDR3 length: 15 residues. V lost 3 bases and J 0 bases, leaving 9 bases between the germline ends. The gene calls are TRBV6-5 and TRBJ1-3; D is undetermined. This TCR derives from a human donor with classical Hodgkin lymphoma. The sample consisted of peripheral blood mononuclear cells (PBMCs), taken before the second cycle of nivolumab. CDR3 nucleotides: TGTGCCAGCAGTTATACGTCAGGCTCTGGAAACACCATATATTTT. Its translation: CASSYTSGSGNTIYF.